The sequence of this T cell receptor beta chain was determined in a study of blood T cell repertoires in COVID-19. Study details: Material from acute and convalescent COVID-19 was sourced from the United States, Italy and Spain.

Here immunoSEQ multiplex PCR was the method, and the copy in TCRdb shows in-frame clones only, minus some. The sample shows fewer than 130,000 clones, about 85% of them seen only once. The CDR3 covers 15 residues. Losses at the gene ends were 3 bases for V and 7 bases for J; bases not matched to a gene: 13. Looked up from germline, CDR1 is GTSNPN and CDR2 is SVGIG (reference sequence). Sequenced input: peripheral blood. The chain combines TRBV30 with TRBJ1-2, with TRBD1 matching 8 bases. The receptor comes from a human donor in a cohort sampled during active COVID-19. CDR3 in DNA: TGTGCCTGGAGGTTGCAGGGGGCGCGGGTCGGTGGCTACACCTTC. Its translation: CAWRLQGARVGGYTF.